This note documents a single T cell receptor (beta chain) sequence. This clone has just a few counts. The antigen it recognizes is unknown. Base quality data are lacking; no much larger clone is found one base away. The library was built by means of the immunoSEQ multiplex PCR assay. For the multiplex PCR, a mixture combining 60 forward primers for TCR Vbeta segments and 13 reverse primers for TCR Jbeta segments was used. The CDR3 region of rearranged TCR beta genes was amplified from genomic DNA with a multiplex PCR assay. Amplified TCR beta libraries were sequenced as 87-base-pair reads on the Illumina HiSeq System. Turning to the authors' computational methods: Across the roughly 670 repertoires, a later analysis counted 80 million or so unique TCR beta chains, roughly 11 million of which were shared by at least two donors. Raw reads were error-corrected and collapsed into unique sequences with a nearest-neighbor algorithm that merged closely related sequences to remove PCR and sequencing errors. CDR3 sequences were aligned to IMGT reference sequences to assign V, D and J gene segments. For a sequence to be retained, a match of at least six nucleotides to both a V gene segment and a J gene segment was required. A rearrangement counted as productive if the CDR3 had no stop codons and remained in frame with V and J, and every other rearrangement counted as non-productive. CDR3 was defined by IMGT convention, running from the second conserved V-encoded cysteine to the conserved J-encoded phenylalanine. In an earlier analysis of some 550 of the donors, sequences lacking an unambiguous match to a single V gene segment were excluded. In an earlier analysis of approximately 560 of the donors, a V segment was called functional when productive rearrangements were above 56.7%, and segregating when the standard deviation between donors exceeded 5%. A statistical classification framework was built to diagnose cytomegalovirus status from the catalog of TCR beta chain sequences. In a later analysis, TCR nucleotide sequences were compared against IMGT/GENE-DB human TR gene sequences so that V and J genes could be assigned. In a later analysis, CDR3 sequences and most-parsimonious VDJ recombination scenarios were assigned using the TCRdist pipeline. A later analysis defined each TCR beta chain by its CDR3 amino acid sequence plus V-gene family, and excluded reads lacking a unique V-gene family. A later analysis removed 550 to 650 highly shared, low-generation-probability nucleotide sequences to deal with suspected cross-contamination and a sequencing artifact. In a later analysis, a clonal expansion index was calculated for each public chain from normalized within-repertoire ranks of inferred template counts. In a later analysis, generation probabilities were computed using a VDJ recombination model fitted to out-of-frame rearrangements, and the results were checked against IGoR. In a later analysis, hypergeometric tests were used to score TCR-TCR, TCR-HLA and TCR-CMV co-occurrence, with a repertoire-size bias correction applied to TCR pairs. To estimate false discovery rates, a later analysis permuted the HLA or CMV assignments 20 times. A later analysis grouped co-occurring TCRs with DBSCAN, adding TCRdist sequence similarity when clustering within HLA-allele-positive subsets. Repertoires with fewer than 30,000 or more than 120,000 public chains were left out of co-occurrence clustering, as were a few repertoires with anomalous nucleotide sharing. What TCRdb holds here is the immuneACCESS table cut down to in-frame rearrangements. Part of the clones is not present; checked against another copy, under half of the missing clones reflect an unresolved V gene, and the others are unexplained. Clone size and V and J calls were adopted from that table, with D and trimming inferred from the DNA. In this sample the table shows approximately 130,000 clones, under 85% of which occur a single time. 2.5% to 3.5% of the sample is held by the ten biggest clonotypes.

The sample belongs to a study of cytomegalovirus exposure and HLA in healthy donors (dated by TCRdb to about 2017). With regard to the full study: According to an earlier analysis of 587 of the donors, about 180 million T cells yielded approximately 120 million unique TCR beta sequences and approximately 300 Gb of sequence data. Among the roughly 400 genotyped donors, approximately 81% belonged to the genetic ancestry cluster associated with self-reported Caucasian donors. To predict cytomegalovirus infection status, the study combined high-throughput TCR immunosequencing, statistical association of individual TCRs with disease status, and machine learning. Among 300 to 500 genotyped donors of the cohort, an average of roughly 230,000 unique TCR beta nucleotide sequences was sequenced per donor, of which 15% to 20% were non-productive. In the later analysis, no new phenotypic data were used to find candidate immune exposures; instead, reliance was placed on TCR beta sequences and their occurrence across donors. About 330 gigabases of sequencing data and around 85 million unique TCR sequences made up an early release that covered some 640 HLA-typed donors. Using immunosequencing, the study profiled T cell repertoires from around 680 subjects and related those repertoires to cytomegalovirus serostatus. The study aimed to test whether signatures of past pathogen exposure could be identified by cataloging public T cell receptors. In an earlier analysis of 587 of the donors, high-throughput TCR beta sequencing was used to judge whether each TCR beta V gene segment behaved as functional or pseudogenic. Along with the roughly 610-subject first cohort, a separate validation cohort of some 130 different subjects was used. Alongside the repertoire data, information on donor age, sex, ethnicity and CMV serostatus was compiled. All discovery cohort repertoires had been generated on a single sequencing platform. To study patterns of TCR occurrence, a later analysis re-analyzed previously published TCR beta repertoires from 666 donors and added high-resolution HLA genotyping. A later genetic analysis took genome-wide SNP genotypes for about three fifths of the 666 donors and used that subset as a discovery cohort. Roughly five DR-DQ haplotypes were handled as single units for association and clustering because linkage in the cohort was strong. HLA typing covered class I and class II loci at four-digit resolution. The number of typed donors differed by locus: about 620-640 for A, B, C, DRB1 and DQB1; 500 to 550 for DQA1; around 610 for DPA1; and around 490 for DPB1.

What the study reported, not specific to this receptor: Across donors, most TCR sequences were observed very rarely, whereas some public TCRs were present in many individuals. The study listed approximately 150 TCR beta chains as associated with cytomegalovirus. The authors suggested that the approach could potentially be generalized to other disease states and immunological phenotypes. When HLA alleles, especially DR and DQ, strongly co-occurred, attributing TCR associations to individual alleles was difficult. Fewer than 20 rarely observed V segments, including chromosome 9 orphons, were excluded from the earlier analysis of some 590 of the donors because counts were too low. In a later genetic analysis, a missense DCLRE1C variant was associated with V-gene and J-gene trimming of TCR beta chains, and the association was replicated in an independent cohort. The classifier was reported to diagnose cytomegalovirus status with high specificity and sensitivity in both the original cohort and the validation cohort. The cohort was sequenced for TCR beta chains only, and without alpha or paired-chain data the features that could be detected were limited. The only immune exposure information available for the cohort was CMV serostatus. In a later analysis, 16,951 TCR beta sequences were associated with specific HLA alleles at a false discovery rate of 0.05. A group of highly shared sequence variants was considered likely to be a technical artifact of the sequencing pipeline. Presence/absence analyses assumed roughly uniform sequencing depth across donors, an assumption that may not hold. Some IMGT-functional V segments, including TRBV6-2 and TRBV6-3, could not be distinguished by the 87-base-pair reads and were therefore excluded. A later analysis reported that several top co-occurrence clusters appeared linked to parvovirus B19, influenza, CMV and Epstein-Barr virus. Because some donors lacked HLA typing at each locus, the association tests relied only on the typed subset. In an earlier analysis of more than 450 of the donors, most TCR beta V segments were observed in productive rearrangements about 90% or about 30% of the time, broadly matching IMGT annotations. Three of the identified cytomegalovirus-associated TCR beta chains were confirmed in vitro to be specific for cytomegalovirus antigens. A later analysis found that most CMV-associated TCR beta chains appeared HLA-restricted, with HLA associations seemingly driven largely by CMV exposure. Compared with equally common non-associated chains, HLA-associated TCR beta chains in a later analysis were more clonally expanded and had lower generation probabilities. Compared with the approximately 600-donor mean, donors in an Asian-associated ancestry cluster had fewer N-insertions in productive TCRs, according to a later genetic analysis. Correlated functional status among segregating V segments might reflect linkage disequilibrium, but an unknown experimental factor could not be ruled out. A further reported finding was that TCR beta sequences accurately predicted the HLA-A and HLA-B alleles for most subjects in the first cohort. According to a later analysis, TCR association rates differed among HLA loci, with DRB1 alleles showing the most associated TCRs and HLA-C alleles showing the fewest.

The germline V gene supplies CDR1 WSHSY and CDR2 SAAADI. The CDR3 spans 16 residues, from the cysteine through the phenylalanine. Solely the CDR3 DNA is kept, with 48 bases framed from the first base. Relative to germline, V is missing 4 bases and J is missing 0 bases, with 3 bases of the junction outside any gene match. The cohort comprised around 690 healthy bone marrow donors. At the time of sampling, every cohort member was nominally healthy, though immune exposures that went unrecorded were likely present. The donor tested CMV seronegative, placing the donor among the 350 or so seronegative members of the cohort. Every donor gave a peripheral blood sample, and the peripheral blood mononuclear cells from that sample were used for TCR beta sequencing. Genomic DNA extraction from the blood cell samples was performed with the Qiagen DNeasy Blood Extraction Kit.

Sequencing used PBMCs. The rearranged chain carries TRBV10-2 and TRBJ2-6; 7 central nucleotides agree with TRBD2. This TCR was recovered from a man aged 25 to 40 in good health and CMV-seronegative. The CDR3 here reads CASSGTSLSGANVLTF. The bases are TGCGCCAGCAGTGGGACTAGTCTCTCTGGGGCCAACGTCCTGACTTTC.